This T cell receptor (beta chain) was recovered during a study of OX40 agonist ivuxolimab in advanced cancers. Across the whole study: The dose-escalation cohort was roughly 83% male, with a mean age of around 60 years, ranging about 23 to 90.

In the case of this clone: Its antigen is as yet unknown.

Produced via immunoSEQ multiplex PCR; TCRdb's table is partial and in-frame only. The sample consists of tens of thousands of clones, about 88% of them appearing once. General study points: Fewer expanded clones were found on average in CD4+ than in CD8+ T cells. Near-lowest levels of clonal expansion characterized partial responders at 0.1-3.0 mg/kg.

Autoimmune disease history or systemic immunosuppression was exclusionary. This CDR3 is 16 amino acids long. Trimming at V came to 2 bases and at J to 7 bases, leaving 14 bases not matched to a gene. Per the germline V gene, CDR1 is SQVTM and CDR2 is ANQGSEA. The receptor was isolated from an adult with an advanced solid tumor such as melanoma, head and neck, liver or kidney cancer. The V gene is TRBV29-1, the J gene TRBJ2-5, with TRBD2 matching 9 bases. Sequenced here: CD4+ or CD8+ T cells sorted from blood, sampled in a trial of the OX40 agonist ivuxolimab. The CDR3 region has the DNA TGCAGCGTTGAACCCCCGGGGACTAGCAGGAAGGGGACCCAGTACTTC. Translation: CSVEPPGTSRKGTQYF.